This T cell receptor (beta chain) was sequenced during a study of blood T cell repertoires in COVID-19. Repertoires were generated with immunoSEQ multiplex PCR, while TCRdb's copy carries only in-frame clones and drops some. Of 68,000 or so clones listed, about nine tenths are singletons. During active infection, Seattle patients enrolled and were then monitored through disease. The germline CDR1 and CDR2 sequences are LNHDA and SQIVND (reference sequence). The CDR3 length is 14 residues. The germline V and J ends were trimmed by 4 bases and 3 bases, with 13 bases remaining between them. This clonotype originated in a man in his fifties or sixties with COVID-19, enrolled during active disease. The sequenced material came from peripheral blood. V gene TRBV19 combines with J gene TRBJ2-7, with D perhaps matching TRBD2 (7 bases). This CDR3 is CASSTGGAYYEQYF. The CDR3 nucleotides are TGTGCCAGTAGTACTGGGGGGGCCTACTACGAGCAGTACTTC.